A single sample is the source of the 9 T cell receptor beta chains below, sequenced in a study of T-cell memory formation after mild COVID-19. Each CDR3 protein is one row after TCRdb ran MiXCR on the 5' RACE reads. The sample shows approximately 580,000 distinct CDR3 sequences, around 21% of them seen only once. The material sequenced was PBMCs or a T cell subset sorted from them (not recorded which). The receptors derive from an adult woman who had mild COVID-19 (a few samples of this study predate the infection). Cell type and time point are not known.

This clonotype turned up a few times. The V and J genes are TRBV18 and TRBJ2-6, with a weak D call TRBD1 (6 bases). There are 19 residues in the CDR3. The germline V and J ends were trimmed by 0 bases and 0 bases, with 15 bases remaining between them. The V gene's germline CDR1 is KGHSH and CDR2 LQKENI. As DNA, the CDR3 is TGTGCCAGCTCACCACCGGGACACCGGACCCGCTCTGGGGCCAACGTCCTGACTTTC. Translation: CASSPPGHRTRSGANVLTF. The full variable domain, completed using reference TRBV18 and TRBJ2-6, is NAGVMQNPRHLVRRRGQEARLRCSPMKGHSHVYWYRQLPEEGLKFMVYLQKENIIDESGMPKERFSAEFPKEGPSILRIQQVVRGDSAAYFCASSPPGHRTRSGANVLTFGAGSRLTVL.

The table lists this clonotype with a few counts. The chain has TRBV6-2 or TRBV6-3 and TRBJ2-7; 9 bases align to TRBD2. After removal of 6 bases from V and 1 base from J, the junction contained 4 bases not matched to a gene. The CDR3 has 14 amino acids. Germline CDR1 MNHEY, CDR2 SVGEGT. This chain's CDR3 is CASRMGLASYEQYF. CDR3 sequence (DNA): TGTGCCAGCAGGATGGGACTAGCTTCCTACGAGCAGTACTTC.

This clonotype was observed a handful of times. The genes are TRBV7-7 and TRBJ2-1; 8 bases align to TRBD1. This CDR3 contains 15 residues. Germline values: CDR1 SSHAT, CDR2 FNYEAQ (reference sequence). V was pared by 4 bases and J by 2 bases, with 4 bases of the junction left unmatched. CDR3 sequence (DNA): TGTGCCAGCAGCTCCGACAGGGGAACCTACAATGAGCAGTTCTTC. Residues: CASSSDRGTYNEQFF.

V and J are TRBV12-3 or TRBV12-4 and TRBJ1-6, with D hard to call. V lost 2 bases to trimming and J lost 9 bases, with 14 bases between them. This CDR3 contains 15 residues. CDR3: CASSLRALGGSPLHF. Written as DNA, the CDR3 is TGTGCCAGCAGTTTAAGGGCCCTAGGAGGTTCACCCCTCCACTTT.

The chain couples TRBV9 to TRBJ2-1; 12 bases align to TRBD2. The CDR3 is 15 residues long. V lost 3 bases, J lost 6 bases, and 4 bases stayed unmatched. Germline values: CDR1 SGDLS, CDR2 YYNGEE. Written as DNA, the CDR3 is TGTGCCAGCAGCGGGGGACTAGCGGGTACCAATGAGCAGTTCTTC. As protein: CASSGGLAGTNEQFF.

This clonotype has just a few counts. The chain employs TRBV29-1 and TRBJ2-3, with 8 bases that match TRBD1. With 3 bases clipped from V and 3 bases from J, the junction kept 11 bases outside the gene matches. Germline CDR1 SQVTM, CDR2 ANQGSEA. The CDR3 runs 16 residues. This chain's CDR3 is CSVDTDRGRGTDTQYF. CDR3 DNA sequence: TGCAGCGTTGATACCGACAGGGGACGAGGAACAGATACGCAGTATTTT.

The J gene is TRBJ1-2, the V gene TRBV7-9; 11 nucleotides line up with TRBD1. Trimming cost V 4 bases and J 2 bases; bases outside gene matches: 3. CDR3 size: 15 residues. Germline lookup yields CDR1 SEHNR and CDR2 FQNEAQ (reference sequence). The CDR3 DNA sequence: TGTGCCAGCAGCTCATGGACAGGGGGCAACTATGGCTACACCTTC. It codes for CASSSWTGGNYGYTF.

CDR3 coding DNA: TGTGCCAGCAGCGCCAACACCTACAATGAGCAGTTCTTC. This encodes CASSANTYNEQFF. The gene calls are TRBV7-6 and TRBJ2-1; no clear D gene. CDR1 is SGHVS and CDR2 is FNYEAQ in the germline V gene. This CDR3 comprises 13 residues. V dropped 5 bases and J dropped 2 bases, with 7 bases sitting between them.

The genes are TRBV7-8 and TRBJ2-1, with 7 positions matching TRBD2. Germline CDR1 reads SGHVS; CDR2 reads FQNEAQ. The CDR3 extends over 15 amino acids. V lost 1 base, J lost 8 bases, and 8 bases stayed unmatched. The CDR3 is CASSLVPLAADEQFF. The CDR3 nucleotides are TGTGCCAGCAGCTTAGTTCCCCTAGCGGCTGATGAGCAGTTCTTC.